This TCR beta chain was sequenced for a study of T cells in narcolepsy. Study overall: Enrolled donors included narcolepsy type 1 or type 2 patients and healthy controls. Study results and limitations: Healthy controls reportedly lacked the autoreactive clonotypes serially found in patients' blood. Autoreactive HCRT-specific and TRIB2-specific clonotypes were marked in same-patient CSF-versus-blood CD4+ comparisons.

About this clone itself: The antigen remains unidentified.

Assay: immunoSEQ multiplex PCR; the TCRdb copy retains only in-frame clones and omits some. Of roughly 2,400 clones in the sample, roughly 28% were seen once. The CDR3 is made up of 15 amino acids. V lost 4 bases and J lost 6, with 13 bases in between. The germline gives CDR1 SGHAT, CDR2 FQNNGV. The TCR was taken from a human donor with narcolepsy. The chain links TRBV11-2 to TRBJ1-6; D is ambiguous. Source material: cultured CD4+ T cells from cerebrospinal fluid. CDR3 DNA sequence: TGTGCCAGCAGCTCCCGCCCGGTGGCTAATTCACCCCTCCACTTT. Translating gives CASSSRPVANSPLHF.